Reported below is one TCR beta chain. What it binds is unknown. The record originates from a study of T cell responses to AZD1222 COVID-19 vaccine. Per the germline V gene, CDR1 is WSHSY and CDR2 is SAAADI. The germline V and J ends were trimmed by 4 bases and 4 bases, with 19 bases remaining between them. The CDR3 consists of 16 residues. Method: immunoSEQ multiplex PCR; TCRdb's copy keeps in-frame clones and lacks some. This table holds some 150,000 clones, over 75% found once. General study findings and limits: Baseline testing showed seropositivity in only a handful of AZD1222 recipients. A reported finding is that nearly half of spike-specific TCRs target unmutated variant regions. Vaccine-associated CD4 TCRs spanned spike, dominant at 160-218 and 743-854.

This sequence joins TRBV10-2 and TRBJ1-1; weak D call: TRBD1 (6 bases). This receptor was identified in an adult who received the MenACWY meningococcal vaccine as a control. This material consisted of peripheral blood, taken 28 days after the second dose of the MenACWY control vaccine. The CDR3: CASSGAGGGLPTEAFF. The DNA of the CDR3 is TGCGCCAGCAGTGGGGCTGGAGGGGGATTGCCCACTGAAGCTTTCTTT.